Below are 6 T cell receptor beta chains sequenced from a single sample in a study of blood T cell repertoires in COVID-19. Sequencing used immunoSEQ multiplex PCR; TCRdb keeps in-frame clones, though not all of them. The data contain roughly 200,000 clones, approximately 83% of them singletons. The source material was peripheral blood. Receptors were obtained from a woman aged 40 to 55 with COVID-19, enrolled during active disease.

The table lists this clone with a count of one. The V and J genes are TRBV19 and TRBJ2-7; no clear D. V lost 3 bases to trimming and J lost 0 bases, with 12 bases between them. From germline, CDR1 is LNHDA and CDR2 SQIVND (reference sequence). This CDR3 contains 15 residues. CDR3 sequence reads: CASSIAQASSYEQYF. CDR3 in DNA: TGTGCCAGTAGTATCGCTCAGGCAAGCTCCTACGAGCAGTACTTC.

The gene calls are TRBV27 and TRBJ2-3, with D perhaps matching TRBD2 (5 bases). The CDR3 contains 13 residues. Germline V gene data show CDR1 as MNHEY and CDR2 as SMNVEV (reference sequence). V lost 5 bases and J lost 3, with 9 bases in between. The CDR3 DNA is TGTGCCAGCAGTGAGGGAGTTACAGATACGCAGTATTTT. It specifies CASSEGVTDTQYF.

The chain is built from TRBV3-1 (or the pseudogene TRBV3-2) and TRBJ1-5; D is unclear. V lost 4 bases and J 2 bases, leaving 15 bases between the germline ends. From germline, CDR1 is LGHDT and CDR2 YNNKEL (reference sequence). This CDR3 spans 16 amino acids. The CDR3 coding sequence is TGTGCCAGCAGCCCCTGGACGGTCGGGGGCAATCAGCCCCAGCATTTT. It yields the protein CASSPWTVGGNQPQHF.

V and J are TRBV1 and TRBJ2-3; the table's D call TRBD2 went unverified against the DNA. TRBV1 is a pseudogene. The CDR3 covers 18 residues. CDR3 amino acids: CTSSHLLTSGRAEDTQYF. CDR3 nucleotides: TGCACCAGCAGCCACCTACTGACTAGCGGGAGGGCCGAAGATACGCAGTATTTT.

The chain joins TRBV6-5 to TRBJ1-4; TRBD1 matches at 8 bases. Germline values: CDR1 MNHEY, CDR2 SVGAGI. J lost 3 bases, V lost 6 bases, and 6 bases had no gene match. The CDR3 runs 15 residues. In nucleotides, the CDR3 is TGTGCCAGCAGGCTCGGGACAGGATCTAATGAAAAACTGTTTTTT. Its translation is CASRLGTGSNEKLFF.

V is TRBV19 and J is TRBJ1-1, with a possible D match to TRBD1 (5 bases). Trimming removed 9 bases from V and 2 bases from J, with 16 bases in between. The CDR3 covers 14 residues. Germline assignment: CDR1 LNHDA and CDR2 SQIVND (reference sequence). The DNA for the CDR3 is TGTGCCAGCCGCACAGGACCACTTAACACTGAAGCTTTCTTT. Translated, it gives CASRTGPLNTEAFF.